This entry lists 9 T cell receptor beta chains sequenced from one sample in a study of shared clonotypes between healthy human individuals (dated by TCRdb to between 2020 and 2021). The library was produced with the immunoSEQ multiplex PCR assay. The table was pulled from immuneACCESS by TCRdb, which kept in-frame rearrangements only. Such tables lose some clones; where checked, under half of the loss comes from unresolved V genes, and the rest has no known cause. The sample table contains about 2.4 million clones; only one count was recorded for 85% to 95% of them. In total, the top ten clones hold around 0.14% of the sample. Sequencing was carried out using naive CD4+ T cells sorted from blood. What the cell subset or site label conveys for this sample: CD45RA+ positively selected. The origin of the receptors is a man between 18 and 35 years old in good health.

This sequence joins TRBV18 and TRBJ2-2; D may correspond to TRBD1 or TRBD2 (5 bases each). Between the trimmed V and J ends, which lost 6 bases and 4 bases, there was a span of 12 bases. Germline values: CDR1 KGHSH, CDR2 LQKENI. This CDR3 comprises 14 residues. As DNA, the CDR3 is TGTGCCAGCTCTCCCGGGACCACCACCGGGGAGCTGTTTTTT. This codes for CASSPGTTTGELFF.

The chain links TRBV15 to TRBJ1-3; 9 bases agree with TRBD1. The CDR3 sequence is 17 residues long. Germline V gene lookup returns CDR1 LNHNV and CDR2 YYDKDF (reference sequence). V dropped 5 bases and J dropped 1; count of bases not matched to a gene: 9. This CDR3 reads CATSGTQGARSGNTIYF. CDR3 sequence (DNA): TGTGCCACCAGCGGAACACAGGGGGCCAGGTCTGGAAACACCATATATTTT. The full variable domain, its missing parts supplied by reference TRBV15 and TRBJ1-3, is DAMVIQNPRYQVTQFGKPVTLSCSQTLNHNVMYWYQQKSSQAPKLLFHYYDKDFNNEADTPDNFQSRRPNTSFCFLDIRSPGLGDTAMYLCATSGTQGARSGNTIYFGEGSWLTVV.

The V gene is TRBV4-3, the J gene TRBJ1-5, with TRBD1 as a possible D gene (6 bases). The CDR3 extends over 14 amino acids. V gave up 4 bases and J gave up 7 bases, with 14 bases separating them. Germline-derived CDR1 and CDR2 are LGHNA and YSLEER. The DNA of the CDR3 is TGCGCCAGCAGCCCGAACTACAGGGACCAGCCCCAGCATTTT. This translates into CASSPNYRDQPQHF.

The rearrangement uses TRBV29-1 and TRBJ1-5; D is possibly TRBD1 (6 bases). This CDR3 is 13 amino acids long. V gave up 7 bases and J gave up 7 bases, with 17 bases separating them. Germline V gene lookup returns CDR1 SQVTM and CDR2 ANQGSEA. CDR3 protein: CSAKDGGTQPQHF. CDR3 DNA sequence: TGCAGCGCCAAAGACGGGGGGACACAGCCCCAGCATTTT.

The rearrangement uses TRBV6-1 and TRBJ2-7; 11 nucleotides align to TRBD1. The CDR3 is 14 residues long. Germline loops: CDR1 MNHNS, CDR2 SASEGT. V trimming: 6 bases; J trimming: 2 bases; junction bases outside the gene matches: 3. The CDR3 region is CASRDRGPAYEQYF. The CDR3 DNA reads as TGTGCCAGCAGGGACAGGGGGCCCGCCTACGAGCAGTACTTC.

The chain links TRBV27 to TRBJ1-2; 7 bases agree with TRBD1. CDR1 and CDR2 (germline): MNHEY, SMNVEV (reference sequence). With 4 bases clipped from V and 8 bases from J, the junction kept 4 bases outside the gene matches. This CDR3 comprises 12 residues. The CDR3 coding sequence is TGTGCCAGCAGTTCACAGGGGCTGGGCTACACCTTC. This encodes CASSSQGLGYTF.

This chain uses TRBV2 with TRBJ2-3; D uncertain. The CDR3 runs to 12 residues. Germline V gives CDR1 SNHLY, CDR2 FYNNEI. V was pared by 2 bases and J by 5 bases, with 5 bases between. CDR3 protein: CASSESRDTQYF. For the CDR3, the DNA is TGTGCCAGCAGTGAAAGTAGAGATACGCAGTATTTT. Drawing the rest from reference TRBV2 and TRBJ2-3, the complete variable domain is EPEVTQTPSHQVTQMGQEVILRCVPISNHLYFYWYRQILGQKVEFLVSFYNNEISEKSEIFDDQFSVERPDGSNFTLKIRSTKLEDSAMYFCASSESRDTQYFGPGTRLTVL.

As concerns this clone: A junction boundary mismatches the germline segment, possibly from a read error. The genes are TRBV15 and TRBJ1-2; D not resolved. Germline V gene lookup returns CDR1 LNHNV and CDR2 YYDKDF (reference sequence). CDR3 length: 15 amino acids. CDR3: CATSRDKTPNYGYTF. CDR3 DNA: TGTGCCACCAGCAGAGACAAGACACCTAACTATGGCTACACTTTC.

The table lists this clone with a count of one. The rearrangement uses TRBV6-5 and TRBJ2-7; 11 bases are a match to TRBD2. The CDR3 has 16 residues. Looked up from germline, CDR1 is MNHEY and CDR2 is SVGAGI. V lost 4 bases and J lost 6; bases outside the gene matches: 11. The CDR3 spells CASSLDQTSGIGEQYF. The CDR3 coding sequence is TGTGCCAGCAGTTTGGACCAGACTAGCGGGATTGGCGAGCAGTACTTC.